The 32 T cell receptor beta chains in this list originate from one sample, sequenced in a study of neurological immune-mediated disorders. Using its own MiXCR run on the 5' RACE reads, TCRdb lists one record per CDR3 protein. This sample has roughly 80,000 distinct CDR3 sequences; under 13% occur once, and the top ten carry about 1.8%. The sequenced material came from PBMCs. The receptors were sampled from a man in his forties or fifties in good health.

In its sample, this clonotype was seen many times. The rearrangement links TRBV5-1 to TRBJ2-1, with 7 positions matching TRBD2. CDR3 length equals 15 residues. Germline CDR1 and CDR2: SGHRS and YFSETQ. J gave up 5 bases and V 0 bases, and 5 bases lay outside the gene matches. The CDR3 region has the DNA TGCGCCAGCAGCTTGGGGGACGGGGGGAACAATGAGCAGTTCTTC. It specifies CASSLGDGGNNEQFF.

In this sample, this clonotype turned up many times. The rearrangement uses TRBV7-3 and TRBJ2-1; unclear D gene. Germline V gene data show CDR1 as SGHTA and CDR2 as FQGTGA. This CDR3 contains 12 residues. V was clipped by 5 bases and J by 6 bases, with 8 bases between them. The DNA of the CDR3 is TGTGCCAGCAGCCTCCCCCCCAATGAGCAGTTCTTC. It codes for CASSLPPNEQFF.

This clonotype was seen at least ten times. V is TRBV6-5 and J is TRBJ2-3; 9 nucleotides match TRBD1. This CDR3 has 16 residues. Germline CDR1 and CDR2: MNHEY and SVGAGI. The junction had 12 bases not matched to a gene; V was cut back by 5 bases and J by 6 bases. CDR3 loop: CASSRNRGRNVDTQYF. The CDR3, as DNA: TGTGCCAGCAGTCGGAACAGGGGGCGCAACGTCGATACGCAGTATTTT.

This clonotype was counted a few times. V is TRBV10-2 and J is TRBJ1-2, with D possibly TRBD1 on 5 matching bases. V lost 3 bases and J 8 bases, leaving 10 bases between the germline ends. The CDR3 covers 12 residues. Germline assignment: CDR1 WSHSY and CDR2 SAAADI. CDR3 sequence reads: CASSDGGQGYTF. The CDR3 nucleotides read TGCGCCAGCAGTGACGGGGGTCAGGGCTACACCTTC.

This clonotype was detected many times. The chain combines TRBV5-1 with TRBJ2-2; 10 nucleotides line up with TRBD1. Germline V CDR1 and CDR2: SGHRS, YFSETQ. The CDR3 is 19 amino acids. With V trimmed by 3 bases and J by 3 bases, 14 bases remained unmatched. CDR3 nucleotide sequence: TGCGCCAGCAGCTACTCTAACCTCGACAGGGGGCGAGACACCGGGGAGCTGTTTTTT. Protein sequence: CASSYSNLDRGRDTGELFF.

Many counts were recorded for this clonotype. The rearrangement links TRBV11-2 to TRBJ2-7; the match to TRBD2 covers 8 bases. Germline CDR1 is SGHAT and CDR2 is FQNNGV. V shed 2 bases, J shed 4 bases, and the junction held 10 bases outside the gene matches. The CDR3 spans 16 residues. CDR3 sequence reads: CASSLMGGLGLYEQYF. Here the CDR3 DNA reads TGTGCCAGCAGCTTAATGGGGGGACTAGGATTGTACGAGCAGTACTTC. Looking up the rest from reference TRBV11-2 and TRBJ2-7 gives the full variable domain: EAGVAQSPRYKIIEKRQSVAFWCNPISGHATLYWYQQILGQGPKLLIQFQNNGVVDDSQLPKDRFSAERLKGVDSTLKIQPAKLEDSAVYLCASSLMGGLGLYEQYFGPGTRLTVT.

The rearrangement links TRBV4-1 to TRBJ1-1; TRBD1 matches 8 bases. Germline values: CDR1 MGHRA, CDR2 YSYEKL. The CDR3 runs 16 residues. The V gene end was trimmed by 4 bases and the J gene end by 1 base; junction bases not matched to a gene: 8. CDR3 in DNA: TGCGCCAGCAGCCCTAGACAGGGGAGGGAGAACACTGAAGCTTTCTTT. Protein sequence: CASSPRQGRENTEAFF.

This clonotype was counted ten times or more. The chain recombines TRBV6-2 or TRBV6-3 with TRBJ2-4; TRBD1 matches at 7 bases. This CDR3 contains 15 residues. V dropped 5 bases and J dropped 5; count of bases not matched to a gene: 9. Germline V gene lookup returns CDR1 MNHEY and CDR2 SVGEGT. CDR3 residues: CASSTRQGRENIQYF. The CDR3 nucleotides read TGTGCCAGCAGTACCCGACAGGGTCGGGAAAACATTCAGTACTTC.

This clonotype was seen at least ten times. In DNA form, the CDR3 reads TGCAGTGCTCCCAAGGGGCTCCCGGGTGAGCAGTACTTC. Protein product: CSAPKGLPGEQYF. This sequence joins TRBV20-1 and TRBJ2-7, with D perhaps matching TRBD1 (5 bases). CDR3 length: 13 amino acids. The germline CDR1 and CDR2 sequences are DFQATT and SNEGSKA (reference sequence). V lost 5 bases to trimming and J lost 7 bases, with 18 bases between them.

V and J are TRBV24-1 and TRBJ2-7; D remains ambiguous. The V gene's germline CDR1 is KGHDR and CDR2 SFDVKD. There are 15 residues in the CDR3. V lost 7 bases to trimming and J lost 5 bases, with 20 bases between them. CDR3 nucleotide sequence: TGTGCCACCAGCGTGGTTTGTGACCCTGCCCACGAGCAGTACTTC. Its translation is CATSVVCDPAHEQYF.

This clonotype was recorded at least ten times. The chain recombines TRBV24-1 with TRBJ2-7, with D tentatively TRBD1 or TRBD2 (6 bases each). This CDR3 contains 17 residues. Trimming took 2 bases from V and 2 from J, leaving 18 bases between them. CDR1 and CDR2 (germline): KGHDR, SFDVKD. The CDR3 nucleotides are TGTGCCACCAGTGATTACAGACAGTTGGAGGGGGCCTACGAGCAGTACTTC. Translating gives CATSDYRQLEGAYEQYF.

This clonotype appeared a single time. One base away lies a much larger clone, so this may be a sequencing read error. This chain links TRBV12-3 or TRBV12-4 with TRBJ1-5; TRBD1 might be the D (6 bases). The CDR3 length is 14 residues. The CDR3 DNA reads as TGTGCCAGCAGTTACAGGGTCAGCAATCAGCCCCACCATTTT. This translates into CASSYRVSNQPHHF.

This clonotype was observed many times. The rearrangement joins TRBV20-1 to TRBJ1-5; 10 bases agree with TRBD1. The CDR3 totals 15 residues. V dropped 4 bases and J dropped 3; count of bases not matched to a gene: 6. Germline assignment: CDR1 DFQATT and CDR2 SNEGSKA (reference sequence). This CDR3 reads CSATSGTGVNQPQHF. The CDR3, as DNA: TGCAGTGCTACATCCGGGACAGGGGTCAATCAGCCCCAGCATTTT.

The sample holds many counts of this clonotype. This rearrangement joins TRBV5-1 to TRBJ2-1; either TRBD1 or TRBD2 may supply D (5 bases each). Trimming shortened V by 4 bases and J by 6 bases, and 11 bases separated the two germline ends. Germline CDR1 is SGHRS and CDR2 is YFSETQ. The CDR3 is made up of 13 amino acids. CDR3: CASSPRDRNEQFF. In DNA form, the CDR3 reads TGCGCCAGCAGCCCCCGGGACCGCAATGAGCAGTTCTTC.

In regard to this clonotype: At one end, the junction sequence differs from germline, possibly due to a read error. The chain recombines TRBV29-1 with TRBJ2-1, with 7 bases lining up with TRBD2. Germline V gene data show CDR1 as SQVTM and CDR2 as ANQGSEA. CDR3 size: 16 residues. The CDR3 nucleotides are TGCAGCGTTGACCCTAGCGGTGGGAGCTCCTACAATGAGCAGATCTTC. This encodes CSVDPSGGSSYNEQIF.

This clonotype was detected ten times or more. The CDR3 loop is CASSNRDSNYEQYF. The CDR3, as DNA: TGCGCCAGCAGCAACCGGGACAGTAACTACGAGCAGTACTTC. The rearrangement uses TRBV5-1 and TRBJ2-7; TRBD1 matches at 7 bases. This CDR3 spans 14 amino acids. The V and J ends lost 4 bases and 3 bases, in that order; junction bases with no gene match: 7. CDR1 is SGHRS, CDR2 YFSETQ, per germline.

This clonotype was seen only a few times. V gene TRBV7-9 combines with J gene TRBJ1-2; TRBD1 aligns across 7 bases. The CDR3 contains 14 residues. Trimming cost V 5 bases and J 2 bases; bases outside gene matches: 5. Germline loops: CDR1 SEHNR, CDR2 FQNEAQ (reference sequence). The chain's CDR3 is CASSIGTENYGYTF. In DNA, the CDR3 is TGTGCCAGCAGCATCGGGACAGAAAACTATGGCTACACCTTC.

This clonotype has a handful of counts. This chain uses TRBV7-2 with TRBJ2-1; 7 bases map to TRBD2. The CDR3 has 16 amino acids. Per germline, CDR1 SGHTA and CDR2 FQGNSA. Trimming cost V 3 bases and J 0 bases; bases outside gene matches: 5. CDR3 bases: TGTGCCAGCAGCTTGGCGGGAGTGATCTCCTACAATGAGCAGTTCTTC. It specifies CASSLAGVISYNEQFF.

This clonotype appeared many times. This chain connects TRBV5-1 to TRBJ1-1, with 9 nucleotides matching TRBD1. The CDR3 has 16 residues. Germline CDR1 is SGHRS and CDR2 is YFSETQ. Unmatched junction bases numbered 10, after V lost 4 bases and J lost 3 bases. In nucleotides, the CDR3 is TGCGCCAGCAGCACGGACAGGGGACGATCGGACACTGAAGCTTTCTTT. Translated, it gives CASSTDRGRSDTEAFF.

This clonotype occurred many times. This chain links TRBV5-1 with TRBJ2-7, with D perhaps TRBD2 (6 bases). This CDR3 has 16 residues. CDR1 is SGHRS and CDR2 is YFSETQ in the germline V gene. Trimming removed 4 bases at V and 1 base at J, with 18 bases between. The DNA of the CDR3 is TGCGCCAGCAGCCCCCTTTCCGGGACTCCGTCCTACGAGCAGTACTTC. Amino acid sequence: CASSPLSGTPSYEQYF.

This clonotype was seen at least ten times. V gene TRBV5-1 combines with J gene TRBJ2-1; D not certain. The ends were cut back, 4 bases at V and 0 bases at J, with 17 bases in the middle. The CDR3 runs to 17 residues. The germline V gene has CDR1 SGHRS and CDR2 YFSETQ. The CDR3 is CASSQDPRQSSYNEQFF. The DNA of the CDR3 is TGCGCCAGCAGCCAGGACCCACGCCAAAGCTCCTACAATGAGCAGTTCTTC.

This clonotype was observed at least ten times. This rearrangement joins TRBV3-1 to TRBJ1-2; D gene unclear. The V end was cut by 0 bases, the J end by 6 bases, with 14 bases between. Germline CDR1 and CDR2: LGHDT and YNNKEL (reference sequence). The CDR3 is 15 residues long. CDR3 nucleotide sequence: TGTGCCAGCAGCCAAGATCTGGGGAGGGTAAATGGCTACACCTTC. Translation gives CASSQDLGRVNGYTF.

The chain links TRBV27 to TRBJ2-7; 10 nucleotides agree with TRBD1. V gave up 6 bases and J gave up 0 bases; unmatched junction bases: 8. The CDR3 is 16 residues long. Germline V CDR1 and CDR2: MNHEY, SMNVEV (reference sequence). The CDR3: CASSTFRDRGSYEQYF. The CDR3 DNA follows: TGTGCCAGCAGCACCTTCCGGGACAGGGGCTCCTACGAGCAGTACTTC.

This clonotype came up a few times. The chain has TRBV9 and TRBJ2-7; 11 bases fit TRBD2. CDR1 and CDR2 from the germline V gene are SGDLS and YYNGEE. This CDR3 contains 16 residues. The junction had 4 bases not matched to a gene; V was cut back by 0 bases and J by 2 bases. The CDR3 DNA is TGTGCCAGCAGCGTAGGAGGGACTAGCGGAACCTACGAGCAGTACTTC. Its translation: CASSVGGTSGTYEQYF.

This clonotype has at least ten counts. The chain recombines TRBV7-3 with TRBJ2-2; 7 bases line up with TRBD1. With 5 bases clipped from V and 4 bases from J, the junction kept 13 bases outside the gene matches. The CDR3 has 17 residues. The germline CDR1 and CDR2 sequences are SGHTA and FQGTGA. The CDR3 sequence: CASSRITTGAGTGELFF. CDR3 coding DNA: TGTGCCAGCAGCCGTATTACTACAGGGGCGGGCACCGGGGAGCTGTTTTTT.

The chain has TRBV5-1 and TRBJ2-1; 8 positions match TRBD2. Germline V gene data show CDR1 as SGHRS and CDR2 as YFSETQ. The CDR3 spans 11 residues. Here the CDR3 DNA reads TGCGCTAGCGGGACCAAGGGTGAGCAGTTCTTC. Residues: CASGTKGEQFF.

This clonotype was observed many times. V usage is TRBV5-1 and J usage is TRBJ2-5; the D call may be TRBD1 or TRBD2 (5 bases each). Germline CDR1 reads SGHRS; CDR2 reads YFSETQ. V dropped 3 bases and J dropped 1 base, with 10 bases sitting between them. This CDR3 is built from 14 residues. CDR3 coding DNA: TGCGCCAGCAGCTCTTCAGGGAGCCAAGAGACCCAGTACTTC. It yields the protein CASSSSGSQETQYF.

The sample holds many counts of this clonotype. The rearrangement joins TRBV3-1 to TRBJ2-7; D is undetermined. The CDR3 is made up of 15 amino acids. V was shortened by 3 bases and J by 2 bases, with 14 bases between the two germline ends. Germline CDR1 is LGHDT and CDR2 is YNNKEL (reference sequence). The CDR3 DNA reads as TGTGCCAGCAGCCAGATGGAGTCTAGTCCCTACGAGCAGTACTTC. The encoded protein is CASSQMESSPYEQYF.

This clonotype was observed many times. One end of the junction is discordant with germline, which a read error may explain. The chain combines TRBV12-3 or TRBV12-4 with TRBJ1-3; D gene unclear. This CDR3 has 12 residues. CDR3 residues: CASSLLGTTIYF. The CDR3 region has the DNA TGTGCCAGCAGTCTCTTAGGAACCACCATATATTTT.

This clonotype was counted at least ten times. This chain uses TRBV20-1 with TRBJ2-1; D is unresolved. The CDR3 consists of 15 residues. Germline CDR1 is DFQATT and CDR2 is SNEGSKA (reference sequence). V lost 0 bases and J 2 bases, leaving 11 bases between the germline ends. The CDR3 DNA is TGCAGTGCTAGAGATGCGGCAGCAACCTACAATGAGCAGTTCTTC. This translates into CSARDAAATYNEQFF.

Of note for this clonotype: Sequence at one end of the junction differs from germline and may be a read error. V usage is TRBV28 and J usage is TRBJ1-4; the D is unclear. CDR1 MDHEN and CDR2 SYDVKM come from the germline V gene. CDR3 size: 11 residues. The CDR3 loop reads CASGRLEKLLF. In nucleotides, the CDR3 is TGTGCCAGTGGGAGGTTAGAAAAACTGTTGTTT.

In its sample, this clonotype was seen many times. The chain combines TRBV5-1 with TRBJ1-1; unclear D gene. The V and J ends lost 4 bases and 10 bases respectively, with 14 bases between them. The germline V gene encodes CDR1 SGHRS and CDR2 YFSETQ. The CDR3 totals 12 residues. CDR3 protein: CASSLEGVGAFF. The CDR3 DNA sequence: TGCGCCAGCAGCCTTGAGGGAGTCGGAGCTTTCTTT.